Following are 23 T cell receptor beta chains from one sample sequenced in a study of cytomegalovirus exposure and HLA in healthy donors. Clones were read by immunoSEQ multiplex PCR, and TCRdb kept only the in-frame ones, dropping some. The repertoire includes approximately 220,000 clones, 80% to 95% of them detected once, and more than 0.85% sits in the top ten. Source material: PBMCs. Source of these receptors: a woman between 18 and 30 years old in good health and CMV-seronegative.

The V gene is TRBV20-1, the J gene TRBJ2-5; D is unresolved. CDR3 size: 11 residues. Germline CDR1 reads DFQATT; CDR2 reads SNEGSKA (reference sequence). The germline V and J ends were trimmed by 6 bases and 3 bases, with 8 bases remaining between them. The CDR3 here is CSAQIKETQYF. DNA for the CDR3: TGCAGTGCACAAATTAAAGAGACCCAGTACTTC.

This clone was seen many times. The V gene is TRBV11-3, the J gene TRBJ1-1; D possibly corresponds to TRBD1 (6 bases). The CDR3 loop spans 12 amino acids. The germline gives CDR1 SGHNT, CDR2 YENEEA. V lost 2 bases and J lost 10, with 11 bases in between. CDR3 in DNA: TGTGCCAGCAGCTTATCGCAGGGGAGAGCTTTCTTT. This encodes CASSLSQGRAFF. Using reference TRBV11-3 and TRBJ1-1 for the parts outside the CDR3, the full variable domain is EAGVVQSPRYKIIEKKQPVAFWCNPISGHNTLYWYLQNLGQGPELLIRYENEEAVDDSQLPKDRFSAERLKGVDSTLKIQPAELGDSAVYLCASSLSQGRAFFGQGTRLTVV.

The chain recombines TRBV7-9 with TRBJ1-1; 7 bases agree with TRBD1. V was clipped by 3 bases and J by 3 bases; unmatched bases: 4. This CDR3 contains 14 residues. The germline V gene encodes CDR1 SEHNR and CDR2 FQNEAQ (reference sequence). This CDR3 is CASSLTGLDTEAFF. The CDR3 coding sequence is TGTGCCAGCAGCTTGACAGGGTTGGACACTGAAGCTTTCTTT.

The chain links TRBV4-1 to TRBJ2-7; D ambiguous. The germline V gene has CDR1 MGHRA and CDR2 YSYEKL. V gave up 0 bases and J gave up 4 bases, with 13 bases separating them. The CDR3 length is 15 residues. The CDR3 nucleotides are TGCGCCAGCAGCCAAGATATCTCCCACACGTACGAGCAGTACTTC. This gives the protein CASSQDISHTYEQYF.

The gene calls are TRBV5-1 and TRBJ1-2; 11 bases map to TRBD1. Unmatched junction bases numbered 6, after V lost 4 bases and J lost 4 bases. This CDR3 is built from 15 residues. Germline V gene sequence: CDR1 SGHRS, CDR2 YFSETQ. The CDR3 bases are TGCGCCAGCAGCAATGGGACAGGGGGGACCTATGGCTACACCTTC. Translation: CASSNGTGGTYGYTF.

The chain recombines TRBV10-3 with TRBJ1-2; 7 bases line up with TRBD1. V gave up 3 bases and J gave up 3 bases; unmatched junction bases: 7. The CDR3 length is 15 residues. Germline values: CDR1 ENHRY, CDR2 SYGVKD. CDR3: CAISDSRDRDYGYTF. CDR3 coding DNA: TGTGCCATCAGTGATTCCCGAGACAGGGACTATGGCTACACCTTC.

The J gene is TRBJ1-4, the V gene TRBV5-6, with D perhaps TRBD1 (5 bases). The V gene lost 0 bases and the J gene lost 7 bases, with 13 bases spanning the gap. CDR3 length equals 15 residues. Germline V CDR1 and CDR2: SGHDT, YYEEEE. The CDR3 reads CASSLGPGRGEKLFF. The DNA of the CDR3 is TGTGCCAGCAGCTTGGGTCCAGGGAGGGGTGAAAAACTGTTTTTT.

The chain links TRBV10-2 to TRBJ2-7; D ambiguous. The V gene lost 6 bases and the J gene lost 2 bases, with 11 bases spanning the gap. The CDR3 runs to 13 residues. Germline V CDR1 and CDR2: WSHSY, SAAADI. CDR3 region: CASRDPLTYEQYF. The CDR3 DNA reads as TGCGCCAGCAGAGATCCTCTAACCTACGAGCAGTACTTC.

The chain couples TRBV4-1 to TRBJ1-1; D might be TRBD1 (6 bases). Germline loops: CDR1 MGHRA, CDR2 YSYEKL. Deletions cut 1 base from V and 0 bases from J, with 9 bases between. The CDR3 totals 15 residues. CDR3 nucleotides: TGCGCCAGCAGCCAAGTTGCAGGGGTGAACACTGAAGCTTTCTTT. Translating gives CASSQVAGVNTEAFF.

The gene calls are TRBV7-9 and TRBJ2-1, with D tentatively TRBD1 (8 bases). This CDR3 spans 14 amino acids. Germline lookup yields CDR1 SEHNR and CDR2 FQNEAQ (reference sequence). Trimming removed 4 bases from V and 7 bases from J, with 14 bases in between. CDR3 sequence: CASSSDREGNEQFF. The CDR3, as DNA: TGTGCCAGCAGCTCGGACAGGGAGGGGAATGAGCAGTTCTTC.

The CDR3 bases are TGTGCCAGCAACAGGGAGCTTAGCTCCTACAATGAGCAGTTCTTC. Amino acids: CASNRELSSYNEQFF. The chain links TRBV7-9 to TRBJ2-1, with TRBD1 as a possible D gene (6 bases). V lost 7 bases to trimming and J lost 0 bases, with 13 bases between them. The CDR3 contains 15 residues. Germline V gene data show CDR1 as SEHNR and CDR2 as FQNEAQ (reference sequence).

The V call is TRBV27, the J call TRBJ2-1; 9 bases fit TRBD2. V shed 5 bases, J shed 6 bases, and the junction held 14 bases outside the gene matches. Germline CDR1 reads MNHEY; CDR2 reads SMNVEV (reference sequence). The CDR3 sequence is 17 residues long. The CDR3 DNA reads TGTGCCAGCAGTACATATTTAGCGGGAGTATACATCAATGAGCAGTTCTTC. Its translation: CASSTYLAGVYINEQFF.

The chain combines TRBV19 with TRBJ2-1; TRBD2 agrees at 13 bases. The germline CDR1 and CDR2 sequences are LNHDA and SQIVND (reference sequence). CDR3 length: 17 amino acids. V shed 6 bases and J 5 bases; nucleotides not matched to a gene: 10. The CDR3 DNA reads TGTGCCAGTAGGAATTTACTAGCGGGAGGGCCTCACAATGAGCAGTTCTTC. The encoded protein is CASRNLLAGGPHNEQFF.

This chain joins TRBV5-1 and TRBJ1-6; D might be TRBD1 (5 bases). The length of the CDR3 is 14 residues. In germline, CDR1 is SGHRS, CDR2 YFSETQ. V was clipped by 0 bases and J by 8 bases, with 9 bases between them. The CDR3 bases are TGCGCCAGCAGCTTGGCAGGGCTCGATTCACCCCTCCACTTT. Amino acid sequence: CASSLAGLDSPLHF.

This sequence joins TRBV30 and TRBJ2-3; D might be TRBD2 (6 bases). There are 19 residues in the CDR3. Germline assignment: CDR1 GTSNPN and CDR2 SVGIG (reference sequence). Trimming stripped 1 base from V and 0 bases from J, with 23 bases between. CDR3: CAWSALMAGLVSSTDTQYF. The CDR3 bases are TGTGCCTGGAGTGCACTTATGGCGGGGCTTGTCTCTAGCACAGATACGCAGTATTTT.

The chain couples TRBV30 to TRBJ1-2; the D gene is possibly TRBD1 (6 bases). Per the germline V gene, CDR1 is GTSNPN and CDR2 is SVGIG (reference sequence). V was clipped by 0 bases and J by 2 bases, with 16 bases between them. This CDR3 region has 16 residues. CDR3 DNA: TGTGCCTGGAGTGTACACGGACCTACAGGGAACTATGGCTACACCTTC. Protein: CAWSVHGPTGNYGYTF. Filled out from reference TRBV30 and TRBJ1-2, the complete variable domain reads SQTIHQWPATLVQPVGSPLSLECTVEGTSNPNLYWYRQAAGRGLQLLFYSVGIGQISSEVPQNLSASRPQDRQFILSSKKLLLSDSGFYLCAWSVHGPTGNYGYTFGSGTRLTVV.

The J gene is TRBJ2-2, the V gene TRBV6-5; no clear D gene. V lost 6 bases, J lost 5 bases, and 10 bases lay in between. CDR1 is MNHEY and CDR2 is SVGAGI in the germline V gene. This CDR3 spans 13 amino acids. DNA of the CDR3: TGTGCCAGCAGCCTTACTTTGACCGGGGAGCTGTTTTTT. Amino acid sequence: CASSLTLTGELFF.

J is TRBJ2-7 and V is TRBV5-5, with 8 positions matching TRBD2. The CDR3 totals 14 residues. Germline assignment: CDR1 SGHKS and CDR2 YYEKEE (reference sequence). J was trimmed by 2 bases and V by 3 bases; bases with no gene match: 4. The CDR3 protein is CASSSSGLTYEQYF. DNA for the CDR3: TGTGCCAGCAGCTCTAGCGGGCTGACCTACGAGCAGTACTTC.

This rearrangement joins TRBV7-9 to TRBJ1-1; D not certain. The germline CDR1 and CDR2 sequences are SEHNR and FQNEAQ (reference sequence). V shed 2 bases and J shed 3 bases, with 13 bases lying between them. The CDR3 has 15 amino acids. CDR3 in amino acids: CASSLQRRGDTEAFF. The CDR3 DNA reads TGTGCCAGCAGCTTACAACGACGGGGAGACACTGAAGCTTTCTTT.

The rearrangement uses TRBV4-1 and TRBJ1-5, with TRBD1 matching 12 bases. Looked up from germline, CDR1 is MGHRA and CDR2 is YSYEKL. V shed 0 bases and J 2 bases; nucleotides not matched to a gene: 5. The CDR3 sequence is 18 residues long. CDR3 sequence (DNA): TGCGCCAGCAGCCAAGAATCGGGACAGGGGGCTCGCAATCAGCCCCAGCATTTT. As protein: CASSQESGQGARNQPQHF.

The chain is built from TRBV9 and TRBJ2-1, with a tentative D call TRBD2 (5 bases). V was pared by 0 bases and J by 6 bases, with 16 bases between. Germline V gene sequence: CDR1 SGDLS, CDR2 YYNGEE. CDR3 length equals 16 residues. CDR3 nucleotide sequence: TGTGCCAGCAGCGTAGCTCTCTCTAGCAGACTCAATGAGCAGTTCTTC. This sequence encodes CASSVALSSRLNEQFF.

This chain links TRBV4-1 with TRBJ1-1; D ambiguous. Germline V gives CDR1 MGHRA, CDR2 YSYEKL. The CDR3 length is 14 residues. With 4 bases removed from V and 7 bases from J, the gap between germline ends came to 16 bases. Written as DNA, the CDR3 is TGCGCCAGCAGCCCCCCGAACCTCCCAGGTGAAGCTTTCTTT. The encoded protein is CASSPPNLPGEAFF.

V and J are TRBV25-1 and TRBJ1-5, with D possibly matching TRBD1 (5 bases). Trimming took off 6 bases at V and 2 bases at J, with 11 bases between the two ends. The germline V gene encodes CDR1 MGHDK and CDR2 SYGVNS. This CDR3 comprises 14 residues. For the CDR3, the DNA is TGTGCCAGCAGCCTCGGGGGTGGCAATCAGCCCCAGCATTTT. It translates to CASSLGGGNQPQHF.